This TCR beta chain was found in a study of molecular identifiers for immune sequencing clone quantification. This clonotype was observed at least ten times. TCRdb redid the calling of the PCR reads with MiXCR, one entry per CDR3 protein. Altogether 600,000 to 650,000 distinct CDR3 sequences are present, just under 20% being singletons, with the ten largest covering approximately 0.9%. The sequence was obtained from a human donor in good health. Some libraries in this study had Jurkat cell RNA spiked in. Sample: naive CD8+ T cells from blood, with Jurkat cell RNA spiked in. Subset indicated: FACS-sorted CD8+CD4-CCR7+CD45RA+ naive T cells.

CDR3 DNA: TGCGCCAGCAGTCCGGGGGGGGGTTCGGTTGGGAGAACTGAAGCTTTCTTT. It translates to CASSPGGGSVGRTEAFF. This chain joins TRBV4-1 and TRBJ1-1, with D perhaps matching TRBD1 (5 bases). The CDR3 length is 17 residues. Germline V lookup: CDR1 MGHRA, CDR2 YSYEKL. Trimming removed 6 bases at V and 5 bases at J, with 25 bases between.